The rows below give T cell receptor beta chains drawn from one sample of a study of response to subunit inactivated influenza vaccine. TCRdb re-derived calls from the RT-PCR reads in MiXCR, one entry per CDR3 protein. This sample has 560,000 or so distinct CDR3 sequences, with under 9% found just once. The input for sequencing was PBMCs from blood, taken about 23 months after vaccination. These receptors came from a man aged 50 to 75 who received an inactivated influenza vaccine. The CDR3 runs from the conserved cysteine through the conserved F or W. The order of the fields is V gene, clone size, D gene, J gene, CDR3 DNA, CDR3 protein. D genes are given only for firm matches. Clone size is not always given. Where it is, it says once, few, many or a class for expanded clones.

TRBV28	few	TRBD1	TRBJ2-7	TGTGCCAGCAGTTTCTCCGGGACAGGGACCTACGAGCAGTACTTC	CASSFSGTGTYEQYF
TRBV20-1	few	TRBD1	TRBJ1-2	TGCAGTGCTACCCCCCGGGGGCAGGGGGCTGGTGGCTACACCTTC	CSATPRGQGAGGYTF
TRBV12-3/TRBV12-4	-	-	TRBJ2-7	TGTGCCAGCAGTTTACGGTACGCCGGGGGCGAGCAGTACTTC	CASSLRYAGGEQYF
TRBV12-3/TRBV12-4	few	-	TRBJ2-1	TGTGCCAGCACCCCAGGGTCCTACAATGAGCAGTTCTTC	CASTPGSYNEQFF
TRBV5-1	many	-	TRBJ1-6	TGCGCCAGCAGCCCTACCGGGACAACAAATTCACCCCTCCACTTT	CASSPTGTTNSPLHF
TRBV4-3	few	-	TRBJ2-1	TGCGCCAGCAGCCAAGAGGCCGGGTTCGTCGAGGAGCAGTTCTTC	CASSQEAGFVEEQFF
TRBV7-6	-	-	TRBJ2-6	TGTGCCAGCAGCTTAGTTGGGGGGCCGAGGTCTGGGGCCAACGTCCTGACTTTC	CASSLVGGPRSGANVLTF
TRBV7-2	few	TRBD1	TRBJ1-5	TGTGCCAGCAGCCCTGTCGGGACAGGGGATCAGCCCCAGCATTTT	CASSPVGTGDQPQHF
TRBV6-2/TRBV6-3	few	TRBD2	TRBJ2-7	TGTGCCAGCAGTTCCCATAGTGGCGGGGGTCCGGGCGAGCAGTACTTC	CASSSHSGGGPGEQYF
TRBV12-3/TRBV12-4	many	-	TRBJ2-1	TGTGCCAGCACTTTTAGCGGAGTGGGCCAGGAGCAGTTCTTC	CASTFSGVGQEQFF
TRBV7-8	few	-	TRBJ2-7	TGTGCCAGCAGCTTTGATCAGGGGGGAGAGCAGTACTTC	CASSFDQGGEQYF
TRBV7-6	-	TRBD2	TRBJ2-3	TGTGCCAGCAGCTTAGCTGCCAGCGGGAGGGCCTCAGATACGCAGTATTTT	CASSLAASGRASDTQYF
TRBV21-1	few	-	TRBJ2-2	TGTGCCATTAAGAGGAGTCAGACCTACTTGAACACCGGGGAGCTGTTTTTT	CAIKRSQTYLNTGELFF
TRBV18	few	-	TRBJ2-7	TGTGCCAGCTCTCAACGGGACGTCTCCTACGAGCAGTACTTC	CASSQRDVSYEQYF
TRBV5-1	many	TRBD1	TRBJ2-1	TGCGCCAGCAGCCAGAGGACAGGGGACAACAATGAGCAGTTCTTC	CASSQRTGDNNEQFF
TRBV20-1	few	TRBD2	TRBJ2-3	TGCAGTGCTAGAGATTTAACTAGCGGTCCAGATACGCAGTATTTT	CSARDLTSGPDTQYF
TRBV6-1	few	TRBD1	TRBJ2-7	TGTGCCAGCAGCCCTGGGACAGGGAGTGGGCCCTACGAGCAGTACTTC	CASSPGTGSGPYEQYF
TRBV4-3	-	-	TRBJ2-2	TGCGCCAGCAGCCAATTGGTGGGGACCGGGGAGCTGTTTTTT	CASSQLVGTGELFF
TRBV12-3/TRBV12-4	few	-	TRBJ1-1	TGTGCCAGCAGGGCCCGAACAGGGCGGAGGGAGGTGAACACTGAAGCTTTCTTT	CASRARTGRREVNTEAFF
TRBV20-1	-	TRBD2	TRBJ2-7	TGCAGTGCTAAGCGCGGGAGAAACGGCGAGCAGTACTTC	CSAKRGRNGEQYF
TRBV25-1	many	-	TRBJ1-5	TGTGCCAGCAGCCAGACCGGGAAATCCCAGCATTTT	CASSQTGKSQHF
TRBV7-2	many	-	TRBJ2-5	TGTGCCAGCAGCTTAGCAGGGGTTCGAGAGACCCAGTACTTC	CASSLAGVRETQYF
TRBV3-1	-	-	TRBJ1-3	TGTGCCAGCAGCCAAGGGCCTGGAAACACCATATATTTT	CASSQGPGNTIYF
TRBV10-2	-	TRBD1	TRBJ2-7	TGCGCCAGCAGAAAAGCCGGGACAGGCATTTACGAGCAGTACTTC	CASRKAGTGIYEQYF
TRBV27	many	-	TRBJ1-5	TGTGCCAGCAGTTTATGGGGGGCGTATGATAGCAATCAGCCCCAGCATTTT	CASSLWGAYDSNQPQHF
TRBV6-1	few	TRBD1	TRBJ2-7	TGTGCCAGCAGGTCCGGGACAGGGGTTGCCGAGCAGTACTTC	CASRSGTGVAEQYF
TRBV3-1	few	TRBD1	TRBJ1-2	TGTGCCAGCAGCCAAGGGGGACAGCTCCTCTATAGTGGCTACACCTTC	CASSQGGQLLYSGYTF
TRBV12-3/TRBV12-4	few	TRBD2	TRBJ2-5	TGTGCCAGCAGTTCTCCCGGCCGCGGGGGGACCCAGTACTTC	CASSSPGRGGTQYF
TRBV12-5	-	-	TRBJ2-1	TGTGCTAGTGGTTTGGCCGACAGATACAATGAGCAGTTCTTC	CASGLADRYNEQFF
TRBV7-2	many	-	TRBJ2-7	TGTGCCAGCAGCTTAGCCGCGTCTAAAAGCTCCTACGAGCAGTACTTC	CASSLAASKSSYEQYF
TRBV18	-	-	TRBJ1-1	TGTGCCAGCTCCCGACTGGTGAACACTGAAGCTTTCTTT	CASSRLVNTEAFF
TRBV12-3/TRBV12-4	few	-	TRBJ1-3	TGTGCCAGCAGCCCGGGGAACTATGGAAACACCATATATTTT	CASSPGNYGNTIYF
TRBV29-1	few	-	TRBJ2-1	TGCAGCGTTGAACTGGGCCACATCTACAATGAGCAGTTCTTC	CSVELGHIYNEQFF
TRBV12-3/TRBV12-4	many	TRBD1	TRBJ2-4	TGTGCCAGCAGCGTAAACAGGGGTCCCAAAAACATTCAGTACTTC	CASSVNRGPKNIQYF
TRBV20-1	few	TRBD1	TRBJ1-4	TGCAGTGCTACCCCTCCGGGACAGAGTAATGAAAAACTGTTTTTT	CSATPPGQSNEKLFF
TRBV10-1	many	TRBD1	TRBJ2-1	TGCGCCAGCAGTGAATCGACAGGGTCGGGAGAGCAGTTCTTC	CASSESTGSGEQFF
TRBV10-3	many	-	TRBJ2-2	TGTGCCATCCGAACGGGAACCGGGGAGCTGTTTTTT	CAIRTGTGELFF
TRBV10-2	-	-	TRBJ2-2	TGCGCCAGCAGTGACCAATTGCGGCGGTTCACCGGGGAGCTGTTTTTT	CASSDQLRRFTGELFF
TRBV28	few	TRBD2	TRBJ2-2	TGTGCCAGCAGTCTGCGGACTAGCGGGAGATGGAACACCGGGGAGCTGTTTTTT	CASSLRTSGRWNTGELFF
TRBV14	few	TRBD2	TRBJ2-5	TGTGCCAGCAGCCAAGTGGCTAGCGGGAGTTGGGAGACCCAGTACTTC	CASSQVASGSWETQYF
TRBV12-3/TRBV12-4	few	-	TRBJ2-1	TGTGCCAGCAGTTCCCTCGGGGCAGGGAGTGAGCAGTTCTTC	CASSSLGAGSEQFF